Following are 13 T cell receptor beta chains from one sample sequenced in a study of cytomegalovirus exposure and HLA in healthy donors. Profiling relied on immunoSEQ multiplex PCR, and the TCRdb table lists in-frame clones only, not all of them. The sample carries 150,000 to 200,000 clones, approximately 96% recorded once. Sequencing used PBMCs. These receptors all come from a woman under 30 in good health and CMV-seronegative.

The chain is built from TRBV30 and TRBJ2-3, with D hard to call. This CDR3 spans 12 amino acids. CDR1 GTSNPN and CDR2 SVGIG come from the germline V gene (reference sequence). The ends were cut back, 2 bases at V and 6 bases at J, with 9 bases in the middle. As DNA, the CDR3 is TGTGCCTGGAGTCAGGTTTGGGATACGCAGTATTTT. Encoded protein: CAWSQVWDTQYF.

The rearrangement links TRBV9 to TRBJ1-1; no clear D. Germline lookup yields CDR1 SGDLS and CDR2 YYNGEE. The CDR3 length is 10 residues. V dropped 3 bases and J dropped 8 bases, with 5 bases sitting between them. CDR3 in amino acids: CASSGTEAFF. Written as DNA, the CDR3 is TGTGCCAGCAGCGGTACAGAAGCTTTCTTT.

The V call is TRBV5-1, the J call TRBJ2-3, with 14 bases that match TRBD2. Trimming took 1 base from V and 0 from J; bases not matched to a gene: 4. Germline CDR1 and CDR2: SGHRS and YFSETQ. The CDR3 totals 18 residues. CDR3 in amino acids: CASSLYGTSGGSTDTQYF. CDR3 nucleotides: TGCGCCAGCAGCTTGTATGGGACTAGCGGGGGAAGCACAGATACGCAGTATTTT.

The chain carries TRBV30 and TRBJ1-1, with D maybe TRBD1 (5 bases). V was pared by 0 bases and J by 7 bases, with 12 bases between. The CDR3 extends over 13 amino acids. In germline, CDR1 is GTSNPN, CDR2 SVGIG (reference sequence). The CDR3 nucleotides read TGTGCCTGGAGTGTAGGAGAAGGGGATGAAGCTTTCTTT. It encodes CAWSVGEGDEAFF.

The V and J genes are TRBV5-1 and TRBJ2-2, with TRBD2 identical over 11 bases. V lost 0 bases, J lost 6 bases, and 7 bases stayed unmatched. Germline CDR1 SGHRS, CDR2 YFSETQ. The CDR3 is 17 residues long. Here the CDR3 DNA reads TGCGCCAGCAGCTTGGCCGGGCTAGCGGGGGGCGCCGGGGAGCTGTTTTTT. It encodes CASSLAGLAGGAGELFF.

This sequence joins TRBV19 and TRBJ2-2, with a tentative D call TRBD1 (6 bases). The V gene lost 8 bases and the J gene lost 4 bases, with 14 bases spanning the gap. Germline CDR1 and CDR2: LNHDA and SQIVND (reference sequence). This CDR3 is 14 amino acids long. CDR3 protein: CASFRGAPTGELFF. In nucleotides, the CDR3 is TGTGCCAGTTTCAGGGGAGCCCCCACCGGGGAGCTGTTTTTT.

This clone showed up just a few times. The V call is TRBV4-1, the J call TRBJ2-3, with TRBD1 identical over 8 bases. Unmatched junction bases numbered 3, after V lost 1 base and J lost 0 bases. Germline lookup yields CDR1 MGHRA and CDR2 YSYEKL. This CDR3 comprises 16 residues. CDR3 residues: CASSQVTGGSTDTQYF. The CDR3 DNA sequence: TGCGCCAGCAGCCAAGTTACAGGGGGTAGCACAGATACGCAGTATTTT.

V usage is TRBV2 and J usage is TRBJ2-2; TRBD1 agrees at 7 bases. The CDR3 is made up of 14 amino acids. The germline CDR1 and CDR2 sequences are SNHLY and FYNNEI. The V segment lost 6 bases and the J segment 4 bases; nucleotides outside the gene matches: 5. The chain's CDR3 is CASSRTGTTGELFF. CDR3 DNA sequence: TGTGCCAGCAGCCGGACAGGAACCACCGGGGAGCTGTTTTTT.

V is TRBV11-2 and J is TRBJ2-2, with 7 bases matching TRBD1. This CDR3 has 15 amino acids. V lost 4 bases, J lost 6 bases, and 8 bases stayed unmatched. Germline CDR1 reads SGHAT; CDR2 reads FQNNGV. CDR3 nucleotides: TGTGCCAGCAGCTCGACAGGGTATAATTCCGGGGAGCTGTTTTTT. This codes for CASSSTGYNSGELFF.

The chain employs TRBV6-5 and TRBJ2-3; tentatively, D is TRBD1 (5 bases). The CDR3 has 13 residues. V lost 6 bases and J lost 1, with 8 bases in between. Germline V gives CDR1 MNHEY, CDR2 SVGAGI. This CDR3 reads CASSLTGTDTQYF. Written as DNA, the CDR3 is TGTGCCAGCAGCCTGACAGGCACAGATACGCAGTATTTT.

This clone appeared a single time. The chain combines TRBV4-3 with TRBJ1-3, with 8 nucleotides matching TRBD1. The CDR3 sequence is 16 residues long. The V gene end was trimmed by 0 bases and the J gene end by 3 bases; junction bases not matched to a gene: 4. Germline CDR1 and CDR2: LGHNA and YSLEER. In nucleotides, the CDR3 is TGCGCCAGCAGCCAAGAAACAGGGGGAGGTGGAAACACCATATATTTT. This sequence encodes CASSQETGGGGNTIYF.

The chain combines TRBV5-1 with TRBJ2-7; a possible D gene is TRBD1 (6 bases). CDR3 length equals 13 residues. Trimming cost V 2 bases and J 3 bases, with 9 bases left between them. The germline V gene encodes CDR1 SGHRS and CDR2 YFSETQ. The CDR3 DNA sequence: TGCGCCAGCAGCTTTGGACAGAGCTACGAGCAGTACTTC. This codes for CASSFGQSYEQYF.

The chain joins TRBV5-5 to TRBJ2-7; 8 bases line up with TRBD1. Germline values: CDR1 SGHKS, CDR2 YYEKEE (reference sequence). Unmatched junction bases numbered 6, after V lost 4 bases and J lost 0 bases. There are 15 residues in the CDR3. The CDR3 loop is CASSHGQGGSYEQYF. In nucleotides, the CDR3 is TGTGCCAGCAGCCATGGACAGGGAGGCTCCTACGAGCAGTACTTC.